What follows are 13 T cell receptor beta chains derived from one specimen sequenced in a study of CD8 T cells in Susac syndrome. RNA, at roughly 0.5 to 1 ug, was reverse transcribed with random hexamers. TCRdb redid the calling of the immunoSEQ multiplex PCR reads with MiXCR, one entry per CDR3 protein. The sample gives roughly 200,000 distinct CDR3 sequences, 90% to 96% of which show up once; approximately 0.1% is in the top ten. The sequencing input was CD4+ T cells from PBMCs. Receptor source: a human donor with multiple sclerosis.

The chain has TRBV12-3 or TRBV12-4 and TRBJ1-5; D gene ambiguous. The CDR3 totals 14 residues. The germline V and J ends were trimmed by 1 base and 5 bases, with 9 bases remaining between them. Written as DNA, the CDR3 is TGTGCCAGCAGTTTAGTGGCAGCACATCAGCCCCAGCATTTT. Encoded protein: CASSLVAAHQPQHF.

Only one count was recorded for this clonotype. The J gene is TRBJ1-6, the V gene TRBV20-1; 8 bases line up with TRBD1. The CDR3 covers 19 residues. The V and J ends lost 6 bases and 8 bases, in that order; junction bases with no gene match: 24. Germline V gene data show CDR1 as DFQATT and CDR2 as SNEGSKA (reference sequence). The CDR3 region is CSATRPGTGAFISHSPLHF. The CDR3, as DNA: TGCAGTGCCACACGCCCCGGGACAGGAGCTTTTATTTCCCATTCACCCCTCCACTTT.

The gene calls are TRBV20-1 and TRBJ2-4; no firm D call. With 6 bases removed from V and 0 bases from J, the gap between germline ends came to 12 bases. The CDR3 is 14 residues long. Per the germline V gene, CDR1 is DFQATT and CDR2 is SNEGSKA (reference sequence). CDR3 protein: CSAPHRIAKNIQYF. For the CDR3, the DNA is TGCAGTGCACCTCACAGAATAGCCAAAAACATTCAGTACTTC.

The chain employs TRBV19 and TRBJ1-5, with D possibly matching TRBD1 (6 bases). The CDR3 extends over 14 amino acids. The germline V and J ends were trimmed by 5 bases and 6 bases, with 14 bases remaining between them. Germline CDR1 reads LNHDA; CDR2 reads SQIVND (reference sequence). The CDR3 reads CASSVNRAGQPQHF. CDR3 in DNA: TGTGCCAGTAGTGTCAACAGGGCTGGTCAGCCCCAGCATTTT.

Here the CDR3 DNA reads TGCAGCGCGGGACTCCCCGCGACAGATACGCAGTATTTT. As protein: CSAGLPATDTQYF. The chain uses TRBV29-1 and TRBJ2-3, with D perhaps TRBD2 (6 bases). The CDR3 is made up of 13 amino acids. With 7 bases removed from V and 3 bases from J, the gap between germline ends came to 14 bases. Germline lookup yields CDR1 SQVTM and CDR2 ANQGSEA.

CDR3 sequence: CSVAGPSEQYF. CDR3 sequence (DNA): TGCAGCGTTGCGGGCCCAAGCGAGCAGTACTTC. The V gene is TRBV29-1, the J gene TRBJ2-7; D unclear. Germline V CDR1 and CDR2: SQVTM, ANQGSEA. V gave up 4 bases and J gave up 6 bases, with 10 bases separating them. This CDR3 is built from 11 residues.

The J gene is TRBJ1-5, the V gene TRBV7-9; D remains ambiguous. Germline V lookup: CDR1 SEHNR, CDR2 FQNEAQ (reference sequence). V was cut by 4 bases and J by 9 bases, with 13 bases left in between. CDR3 length: 13 residues. In nucleotides, the CDR3 is TGTGCCAGCAGCTCCCAGGCCCCGTGGCCCCAGCATTTT. Translating gives CASSSQAPWPQHF. Using reference TRBV7-9 and TRBJ1-5 for the parts outside the CDR3, the full variable domain is DTGVSQNPRHKITKRGQNVTFRCDPISEHNRLYWYRQTLGQGPEFLTYFQNEAQLEKSRLLSDRFSAERPKGSFSTLEIQRTEQGDSAMYLCASSSQAPWPQHFGDGTRLSIL.

The chain couples TRBV18 to TRBJ2-1; 7 positions match TRBD1. V gave up 5 bases and J gave up 8 bases; unmatched junction bases: 15. Germline CDR1 KGHSH, CDR2 LQKENI. This CDR3 contains 16 residues. CDR3 nucleotide sequence: TGTGCCAGCTCAGGGCGCGGACAGGCCACTTATGATGAGCAGTTCTTC. Its translation is CASSGRGQATYDEQFF.

The chain carries TRBV20-1 and TRBJ2-3, with D perhaps matching TRBD2 (6 bases). Deletions cut 4 bases from V and 1 base from J, with 18 bases between. The germline V gene encodes CDR1 DFQATT and CDR2 SNEGSKA (reference sequence). This CDR3 spans 16 amino acids. In nucleotides, the CDR3 is TGCAGTGCTAAGGATGGACTGGGACTTCGCACAGATACGCAGTATTTT. This encodes CSAKDGLGLRTDTQYF.

The genes are TRBV4-2 and TRBJ1-5; possibly TRBD1 for D (6 bases). Germline V gives CDR1 LGHNA, CDR2 YNFKEQ. V lost 0 bases and J lost 7, with 13 bases in between. CDR3 length: 15 amino acids. In DNA, the CDR3 is TGTGCCAGCAGCCAAGAGTCGAGGGGGGACCAGCCCCAGCATTTT. Residues: CASSQESRGDQPQHF.

The genes are TRBV24-1 and TRBJ2-3; 9 nucleotides line up with TRBD1. The V gene end was trimmed by 3 bases and the J gene end by 6 bases; junction bases not matched to a gene: 6. CDR1 is KGHDR and CDR2 is SFDVKD in the germline V gene. The CDR3 is made up of 15 amino acids. CDR3 sequence: CATSDRTGGSDTQYF. CDR3 coding DNA: TGTGCCACCAGTGATCGAACAGGGGGCTCGGATACGCAGTATTTT.

The rearrangement links TRBV12-3 or TRBV12-4 to TRBJ1-2; 8 bases match TRBD1. J gave up 4 bases and V 5 bases, and 12 bases lay outside the gene matches. The CDR3 consists of 16 residues. The CDR3 DNA follows: TGTGCCAGCAGTCCACGAGGACAGGGATTGTTCTATGGCTACACCTTC. Protein sequence: CASSPRGQGLFYGYTF.

V and J are TRBV4-2 and TRBJ2-7; 7 bases align to TRBD2. Germline CDR1 and CDR2: LGHNA and YNFKEQ. V lost 0 bases, J lost 7 bases, and 6 bases stayed unmatched. This CDR3 region has 14 residues. DNA for the CDR3: TGTGCCAGCAGCCAAGATGGCAGGGAGGGGGAGCAGTACTTC. Translating gives CASSQDGREGEQYF.